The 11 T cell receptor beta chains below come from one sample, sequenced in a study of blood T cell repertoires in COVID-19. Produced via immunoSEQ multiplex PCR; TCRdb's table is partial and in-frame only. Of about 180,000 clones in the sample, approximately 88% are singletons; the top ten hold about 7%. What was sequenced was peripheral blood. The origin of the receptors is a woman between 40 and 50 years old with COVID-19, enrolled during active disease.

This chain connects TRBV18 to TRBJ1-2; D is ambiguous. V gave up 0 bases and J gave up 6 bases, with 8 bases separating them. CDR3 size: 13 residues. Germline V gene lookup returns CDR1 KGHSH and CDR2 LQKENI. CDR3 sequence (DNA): TGTGCCAGCTCACCACCTCCTGCGGATGGCTACACCTTC. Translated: CASSPPPADGYTF.

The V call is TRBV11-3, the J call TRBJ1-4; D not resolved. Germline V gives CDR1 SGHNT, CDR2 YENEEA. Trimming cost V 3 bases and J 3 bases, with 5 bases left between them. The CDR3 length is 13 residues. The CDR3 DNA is TGTGCCAGCAGCTTCAGGCCTAATGAAAAACTGTTTTTT. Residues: CASSFRPNEKLFF.

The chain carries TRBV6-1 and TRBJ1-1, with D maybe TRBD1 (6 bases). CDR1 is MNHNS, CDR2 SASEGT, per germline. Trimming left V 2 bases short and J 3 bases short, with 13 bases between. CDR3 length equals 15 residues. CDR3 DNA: TGTGCCAGCAGTGAATTAGGGGGTGGGGACACTGAAGCTTTCTTT. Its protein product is CASSELGGGDTEAFF.

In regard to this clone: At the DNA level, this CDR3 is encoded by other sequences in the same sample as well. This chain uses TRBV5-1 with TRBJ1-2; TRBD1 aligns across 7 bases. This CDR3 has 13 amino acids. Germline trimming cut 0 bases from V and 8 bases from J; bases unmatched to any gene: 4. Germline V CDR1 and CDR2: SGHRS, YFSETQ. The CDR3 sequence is CASSLGQGSGYTF. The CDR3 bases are TGCGCCAGCAGCTTGGGACAGGGTAGCGGCTACACCTTC.

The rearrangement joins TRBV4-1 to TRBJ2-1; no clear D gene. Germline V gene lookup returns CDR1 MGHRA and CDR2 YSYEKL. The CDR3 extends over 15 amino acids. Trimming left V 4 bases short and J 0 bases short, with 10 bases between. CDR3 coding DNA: TGCGCCAGCAGCCGAGCGCAGAGCTCCTACAATGAGCAGTTCTTC. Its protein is CASSRAQSSYNEQFF.

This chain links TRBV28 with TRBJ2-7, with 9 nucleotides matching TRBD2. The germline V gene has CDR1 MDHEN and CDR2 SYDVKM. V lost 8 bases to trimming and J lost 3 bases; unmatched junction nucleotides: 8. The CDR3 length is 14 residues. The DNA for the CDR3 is TGTGCCAGCGCCACCGGGACTAGCTTCTACGAGCAGTACTTC. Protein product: CASATGTSFYEQYF.

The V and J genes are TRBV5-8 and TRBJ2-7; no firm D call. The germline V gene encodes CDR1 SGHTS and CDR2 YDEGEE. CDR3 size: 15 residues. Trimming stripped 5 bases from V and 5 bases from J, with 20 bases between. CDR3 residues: CASSSRVPVFDEQYF. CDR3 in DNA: TGTGCCAGCAGTTCCCGGGTCCCCGTATTCGACGAGCAGTACTTC.

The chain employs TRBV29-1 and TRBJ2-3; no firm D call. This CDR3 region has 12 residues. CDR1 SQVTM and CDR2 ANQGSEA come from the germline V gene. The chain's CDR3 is CGSGASTDTQYF. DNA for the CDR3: TGCGGGTCAGGTGCTAGCACAGATACGCAGTATTTT.

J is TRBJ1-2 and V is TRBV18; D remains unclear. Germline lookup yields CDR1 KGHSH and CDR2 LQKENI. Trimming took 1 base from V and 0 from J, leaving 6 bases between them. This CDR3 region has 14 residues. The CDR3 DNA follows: TGTGCCAGCTCACCACAACAGCCTAACTATGGCTACACCTTC. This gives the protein CASSPQQPNYGYTF.

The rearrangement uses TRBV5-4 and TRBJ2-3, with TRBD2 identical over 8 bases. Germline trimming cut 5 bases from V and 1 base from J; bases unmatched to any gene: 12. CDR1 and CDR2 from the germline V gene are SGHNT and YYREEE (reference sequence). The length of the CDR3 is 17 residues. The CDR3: CASSSKNSGAGTDTQYF. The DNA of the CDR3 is TGTGCCAGCAGTTCGAAGAATAGCGGGGCGGGCACAGATACGCAGTATTTT.

The CDR3 nucleotides are TGCGCCAGCAGCTTGGCCGGACAGCCTCAGAACACCGGGGAGCTGTTTTTT. Its protein product is CASSLAGQPQNTGELFF. The genes are TRBV5-1 and TRBJ2-2, with D perhaps matching TRBD1 (6 bases). There are 17 residues in the CDR3. Trimming pared 0 bases from V and 1 base from J, leaving 13 bases between. Per germline, CDR1 SGHRS and CDR2 YFSETQ. Using reference TRBV5-1 and TRBJ2-2 for the parts outside the CDR3, the full variable domain is KAGVTQTPRYLIKTRGQQVTLSCSPISGHRSVSWYQQTPGQGLQFLFEYFSETQRNKGNFPGRFSGRQFSNSRSEMNVSTLELGDSALYLCASSLAGQPQNTGELFFGEGSRLTVL.